Listed below are T cell receptor beta chains from one sample, sequenced in a study of blood T cell dynamics during melanoma immunotherapy. The protocol was immunoSEQ multiplex PCR, while the TCRdb copy is restricted to in-frame clones and leaves out a portion. The sample has 11,000 or so clones, roughly nine tenths seen once. This sample comprised blood, obtained from a patient treated with checkpoint blockade. The receptors here all came from a human donor with melanoma. The CDR3 runs from the conserved cysteine through the conserved F or W. A D gene is named only where the DNA matches it firmly. Clone size is shown for a subset of rows, as once, few, many or a class of expanded clone.

J gene,V gene,clone size,D gene,CDR3 protein,CDR3 DNA
TRBJ2-7,TRBV18,.,TRBD1,CASSPTGDGGYEQYF,TGTGCCAGCTCACCTACAGGGGATGGGGGCTACGAGCAGTACTTC
TRBJ1-5,TRBV28,.,TRBD1,CASSLPDRGQPQHF,TGTGCCAGCAGTTTACCCGACAGGGGTCAGCCCCAGCATTTT
TRBJ2-7,TRBV28,.,.,CASSFWQGSYEQYF,TGTGCCAGCAGTTTTTGGCAGGGCTCTTACGAGCAGTACTTC
TRBJ2-7,TRBV9,.,.,CASSVEGSPPYEQYF,TGTGCCAGCAGCGTAGAAGGCAGCCCGCCCTACGAGCAGTACTTC
TRBJ2-1,TRBV7-6,.,.,CASSTYSYNEQFF,TGTGCCAGCAGCACCTACAGCTACAATGAGCAGTTCTTC
TRBJ1-1,TRBV29-1,once,.,CSVARVEAEAFF,TGCAGCGTTGCGCGGGTAGAGGCTGAAGCTTTCTTT
TRBJ2-7,TRBV5-6,.,TRBD1,CASSHRDSYEQYF,TGTGCCAGCAGCCACCGGGACAGCTACGAGCAGTACTTC
TRBJ2-2,TRBV4-1,.,TRBD2,CASSLPGLASNTGELFF,TGCGCCAGCAGCCTCCCCGGACTAGCCTCAAACACCGGGGAGCTGTTTTTT
TRBJ2-3,TRBV18,.,TRBD2,CASSPPASGRTDTQYF,TGTGCCAGCTCACCACCCGCTAGCGGGAGGACAGATACGCAGTATTTT
TRBJ2-5,TRBV6-5,.,TRBD2,CASSYSRGTSGSKEYF,TGTGCCAGCAGTTACTCGAGAGGGACTAGCGGGAGTAAGGAGTACTTC
TRBJ2-5,TRBV19,.,.,CASSPPRGETQYF,TGTGCCAGTAGTCCGCCCCGGGGGGAGACCCAGTACTTC
TRBJ2-7,TRBV28,.,TRBD1,CASTPSDRGREQYF,TGTGCCAGCACCCCTTCGGACAGGGGTCGCGAGCAGTACTTC
TRBJ2-7,TRBV16,.,TRBD1,CASTPGGLDEQYF,TGTGCCAGCACTCCAGGGGGCTTGGACGAGCAGTACTTC
TRBJ2-1,TRBV5-1,once,TRBD2,CASSLLAGGYEQFF,TGCGCCAGCAGCTTGCTAGCGGGAGGGTATGAGCAGTTCTTC
TRBJ1-5,TRBV27,.,.,CASSPQGSGQPQHF,TGTGCCAGCAGTCCCCAAGGGTCCGGTCAGCCCCAGCATTTT
TRBJ1-2,TRBV5-1,.,TRBD1,CASSLRQGGYGYTF,TGCGCCAGCAGCCTACGACAGGGCGGCTATGGCTACACCTTC
TRBJ2-5,TRBV19,.,TRBD1,CASSATGGGGAQYF,TGTGCCAGTAGTGCAACAGGGGGCGGTGGGGCCCAGTACTTC
TRBJ1-2,TRBV19,.,TRBD1,CASSNQSPGQLIGYTF,TGTGCCAGTAGTAACCAAAGCCCGGGACAGCTTATCGGCTACACCTTC
TRBJ2-7,TRBV19,.,.,CASSIEGGEQYF,TGTGCCAGTAGTATAGAGGGTGGCGAGCAGTACTTC
TRBJ1-1,TRBV10-3,.,.,CAIKASPDTEAFF,TGTGCCATCAAGGCCTCACCGGACACTGAAGCTTTCTTT
TRBJ2-7,TRBV5-1,.,TRBD1,CASSPGTGGGEQYF,TGCGCCAGCAGCCCTGGGACAGGGGGCGGCGAGCAGTACTTC
TRBJ1-5,TRBV7-3,.,.,CASSPPGTNHQPQHF,TGTGCCAGCAGCCCTCCCGGGACGAACCATCAGCCCCAGCATTTT
TRBJ2-7,TRBV2,.,TRBD2,CASTWGGNEQYF,TGTGCCAGCACCTGGGGGGGGAACGAGCAGTACTTC
TRBJ1-3,TRBV7-8,.,.,CASSHGWTGDTIYF,TGTGCCAGCAGCCATGGTTGGACCGGGGACACCATATATTTT
TRBJ1-2,TRBV6-6,.,TRBD1,CASWGDRPYGYTF,TGTGCCAGCTGGGGGGACAGGCCATATGGCTACACCTTC
TRBJ2-2,TRBV5-1,.,.,CASSTPQGRDTGELFF,TGCGCCAGCAGCACCCCACAGGGACGGGACACCGGGGAGCTGTTTTTT
TRBJ2-1,TRBV13,once,.,CASSGRGHNEQFF,TGTGCCAGCAGCGGCCGCGGCCACAATGAGCAGTTCTTC
TRBJ2-1,TRBV18,once,TRBD2,CASSPGLAGGNEQFF,TGTGCCAGCTCACCGGGGCTAGCGGGAGGCAATGAGCAGTTCTTC
TRBJ2-5,TRBV29-1,few,.,CSAAGADETQYF,TGCAGCGCCGCGGGGGCGGATGAGACCCAGTACTTC
TRBJ2-7,TRBV6-5,.,TRBD1,CASSYGTGFSYEQYF,TGTGCCAGCAGTTACGGGACAGGGTTTTCGTACGAGCAGTACTTC
TRBJ1-1,TRBV9,.,.,CASSPTPGGSEAFF,TGTGCCAGCAGCCCCACCCCCGGGGGATCTGAAGCTTTCTTT
TRBJ2-2,TRBV7-9,.,.,CASSPQGGGTGELFF,TGTGCCAGCAGCCCCCAAGGGGGGGGCACCGGGGAGCTGTTTTTT
TRBJ1-5,TRBV7-2,.,.,CASSRGYNQPQHF,TGTGCCAGCAGCCGGGGGTACAATCAGCCCCAGCATTTT
TRBJ2-5,TRBV11-1,.,TRBD1,CASSPDTRQGAGETQYF,TGTGCCAGCAGCCCCGATACCCGGCAGGGGGCCGGAGAGACCCAGTACTTC
TRBJ2-1,TRBV4-2,.,.,CASSPTRGRPSSYNEQFF,TGTGCCAGCAGCCCCACCCGGGGGAGACCGAGCTCCTACAATGAGCAGTTCTTC
TRBJ1-3,TRBV19,.,.,CASSGAANSGNTIYF,TGTGCCAGTAGTGGGGCCGCGAACTCTGGAAACACCATATATTTT
TRBJ2-7,TRBV19,once,.,CASSPGRSHPYEQYF,TGTGCCAGTAGTCCAGGTCGGAGTCATCCCTACGAGCAGTACTTC
TRBJ1-5,TRBV7-9,.,.,CASSSTADSTGQPQHF,TGTGCCAGCAGCTCTACTGCGGACAGTACGGGTCAGCCCCAGCATTTT
TRBJ2-3,TRBV5-1,.,TRBD2,CASSLVSGRGTDTQYF,TGCGCCAGCAGCTTGGTGAGCGGGAGAGGGACAGATACGCAGTATTTT
TRBJ1-2,TRBV2,.,.,CASTNRVGYGYTF,TGTGCCAGCACCAACAGGGTAGGCTATGGCTACACCTTC
TRBJ2-7,TRBV27,.,.,CASSLEVGQAGYEQYF,TGTGCCAGCAGTTTGGAGGTCGGGCAGGCCGGGTACGAGCAGTACTTC
TRBJ1-2,TRBV19,few,.,CASSIDSGYGYTF,TGTGCCAGTAGTATAGATTCGGGGTATGGCTACACCTTC
TRBJ2-1,TRBV25-1,.,.,CASSERGPLPYNEQFF,TGTGCCAGCAGTGAAAGGGGACCCCTACCCTACAATGAGCAGTTCTTC
TRBJ1-1,TRBV7-2,.,.,CASSLVQGITEAFF,TGTGCCAGCAGCTTAGTCCAGGGGATCACTGAAGCTTTCTTT
TRBJ1-6,TRBV14,.,.,CASSRGRQNSPLHF,TGTGCCAGCAGCCGGGGACGGCAAAATTCACCCCTCCACTTT
TRBJ2-7,TRBV28,.,TRBD1,CATQGASSYEQYF,TGTGCCACCCAGGGGGCGAGCTCCTACGAGCAGTACTTC
TRBJ1-4,TRBV4-3,.,.,CASSQEPGWATNEKLFF,TGCGCCAGCAGCCAAGAGCCGGGTTGGGCAACTAATGAAAAACTGTTTTTT
TRBJ1-1,TRBV5-5,.,TRBD1,CASSRGTGLENTEAFF,TGTGCCAGCAGCCGCGGGACAGGCTTGGAGAACACTGAAGCTTTCTTT
TRBJ1-4,TRBV27,.,.,CASSLNLPFREKLFF,TGTGCCAGCAGTTTAAATCTTCCCTTCCGAGAAAAACTGTTTTTT
TRBJ2-1,TRBV7-7,.,TRBD2,CASSLWGGGAYNEQFF,TGTGCTAGCAGCTTATGGGGCGGGGGAGCCTACAATGAGCAGTTCTTC
TRBJ1-5,TRBV19,few,TRBD1,CASTPDRGHQPQHF,TGTGCCAGTACCCCGGACAGGGGCCATCAGCCCCAGCATTTT
TRBJ2-5,TRBV18,once,.,CASSPRAQETQYF,TGTGCCAGCTCACCACGGGCTCAAGAGACCCAGTACTTC
TRBJ1-4,TRBV7-2,.,.,CASSRGGREEKLFF,TGTGCCAGCAGCCGAGGGGGGAGGGAGGAAAAACTGTTTTTT
TRBJ2-5,TRBV12-5,.,.,CASGLGLLTAQYF,TGTGCTAGTGGTCTCGGACTCCTCACAGCCCAGTACTTC
TRBJ2-7,TRBV2,.,.,CASSEGYEQYF,TGTGCCAGCAGTGAAGGGTACGAGCAGTACTTC
TRBJ2-2,TRBV19,.,.,CASSRDRANTGELFF,TGTGCCAGTAGTAGGGACCGAGCGAACACCGGGGAGCTGTTTTTT
TRBJ2-1,TRBV14,.,TRBD2,CASSQDYGTSGVNEQFF,TGTGCCAGCAGCCAAGATTACGGGACTAGCGGGGTGAATGAGCAGTTCTTC
TRBJ2-7,TRBV9,.,TRBD2,CASSGLAAPYEQYF,TGTGCCAGCAGCGGACTAGCGGCTCCCTACGAGCAGTACTTC
TRBJ1-5,TRBV2,.,.,CASSVWVGENQPQHF,TGTGCCAGCAGCGTCTGGGTGGGGGAAAATCAGCCCCAGCATTTT
TRBJ2-5,TRBV4-1,.,.,CASSQGPSGGSGQETQYF,TGCGCCAGCAGCCAAGGCCCGTCGGGGGGCAGCGGCCAGGAGACCCAGTACTTC